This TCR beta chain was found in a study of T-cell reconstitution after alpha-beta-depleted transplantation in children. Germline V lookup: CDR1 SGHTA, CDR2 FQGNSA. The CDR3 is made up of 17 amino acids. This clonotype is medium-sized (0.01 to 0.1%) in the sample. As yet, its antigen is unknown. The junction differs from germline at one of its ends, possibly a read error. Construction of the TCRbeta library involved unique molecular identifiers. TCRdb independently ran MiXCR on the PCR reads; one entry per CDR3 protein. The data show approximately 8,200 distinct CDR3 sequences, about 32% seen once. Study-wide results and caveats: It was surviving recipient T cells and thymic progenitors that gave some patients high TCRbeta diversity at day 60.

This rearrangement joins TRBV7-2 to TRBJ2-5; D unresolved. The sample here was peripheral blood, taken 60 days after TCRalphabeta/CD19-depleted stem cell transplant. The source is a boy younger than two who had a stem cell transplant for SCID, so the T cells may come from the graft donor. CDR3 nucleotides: TGTGCCAACAGCTTGCTCCCCCGTGGGCTTACCCAAGAGACCCAGTACTTC. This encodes CANSLLPRGLTQETQYF.